What follows describes a single T cell receptor beta chain. Its cognate antigen is unknown. With 8 bases clipped from V and 6 bases from J, the junction kept 9 bases outside the gene matches. The CDR3 is made up of 13 amino acids. Per germline, CDR1 MNHEY and CDR2 SVGAGI. The table came from immunoSEQ multiplex PCR; TCRdb's copy has only in-frame clones and leaves some out. This table holds 120,000 or so clones, about 89% found once. These data belong to a study of T cell responses to AZD1222 COVID-19 vaccine. Study overall: Some second doses came at about 4 weeks and others at about 12 weeks; these were pooled.

Study-level findings and limits: Most donors were white British, females outnumbered males, and clonal diversity was possibly underestimated.

V is TRBV6-5 and J is TRBJ1-2, with 7 bases aligning to TRBD1. The TCR sequence derives from an adult in good health. Sequenced here: peripheral blood, sampled on day 0 of AZD1222 vaccination. The chain's CDR3 is CASAPGQGDGYTF. For the CDR3, the DNA is TGTGCCAGCGCACCAGGGCAGGGGGATGGCTACACCTTC.